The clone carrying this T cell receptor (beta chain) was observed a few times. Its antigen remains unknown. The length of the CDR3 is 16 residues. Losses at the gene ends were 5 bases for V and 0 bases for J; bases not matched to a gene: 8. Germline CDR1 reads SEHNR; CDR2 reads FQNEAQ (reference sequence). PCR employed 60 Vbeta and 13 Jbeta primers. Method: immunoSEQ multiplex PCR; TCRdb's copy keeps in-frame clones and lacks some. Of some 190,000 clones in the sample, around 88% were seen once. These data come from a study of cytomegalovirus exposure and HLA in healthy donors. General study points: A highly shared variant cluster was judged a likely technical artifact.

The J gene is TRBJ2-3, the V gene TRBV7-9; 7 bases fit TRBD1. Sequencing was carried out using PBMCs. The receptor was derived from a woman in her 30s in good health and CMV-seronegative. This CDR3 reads CASSGLWTGSTDTQYF. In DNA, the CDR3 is TGTGCCAGCAGCGGCCTTTGGACAGGAAGCACAGATACGCAGTATTTT. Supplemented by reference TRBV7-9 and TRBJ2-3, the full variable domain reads DTGVSQNPRHKITKRGQNVTFRCDPISEHNRLYWYRQTLGQGPEFLTYFQNEAQLEKSRLLSDRFSAERPKGSFSTLEIQRTEQGDSAMYLCASSGLWTGSTDTQYFGPGTRLTVL.